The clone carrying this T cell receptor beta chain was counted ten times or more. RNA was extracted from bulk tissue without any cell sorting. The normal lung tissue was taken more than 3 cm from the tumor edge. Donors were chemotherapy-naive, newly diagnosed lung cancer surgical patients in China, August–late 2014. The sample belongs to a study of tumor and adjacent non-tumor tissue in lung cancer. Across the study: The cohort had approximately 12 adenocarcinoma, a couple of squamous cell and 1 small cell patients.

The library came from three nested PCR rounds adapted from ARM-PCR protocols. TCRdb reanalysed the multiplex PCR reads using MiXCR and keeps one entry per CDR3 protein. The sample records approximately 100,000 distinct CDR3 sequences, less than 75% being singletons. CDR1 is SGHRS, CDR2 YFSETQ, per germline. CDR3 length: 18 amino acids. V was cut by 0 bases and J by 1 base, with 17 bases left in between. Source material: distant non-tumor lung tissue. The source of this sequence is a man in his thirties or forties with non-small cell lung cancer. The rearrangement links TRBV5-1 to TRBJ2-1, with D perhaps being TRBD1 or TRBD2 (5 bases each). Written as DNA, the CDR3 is TGCGCCAGCAGCTTGGGGATTGGGGCGGGTCCATCCTACAATGAGCAGTTCTTC. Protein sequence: CASSLGIGAGPSYNEQFF.